The sequence of this TCR beta chain was determined in a study of PD-1 blockade in classical Hodgkin lymphoma. Stated time point: cycle 4 day 1 (C4D1), after less than 7 weeks of nivolumab. Each and every patient relapsed after autologous stem cell transplantation, and patients got differing brentuximab vedotin exposure. From germline, CDR1 is SNHLY and CDR2 FYNNEI. The length of the CDR3 is 13 residues. V lost 8 bases, J lost 1 base, and 11 bases lay in between. Assay: immunoSEQ multiplex PCR; the TCRdb copy retains only in-frame clones and omits some. In the table there are some 16,000 clones, about 80% of which are singletons. This clone was detected once.

The chain links TRBV2 to TRBJ2-5; D is undetermined. The material was peripheral blood mononuclear cells (PBMCs), obtained before the fourth cycle of nivolumab. The sequence derives from a human donor with classical Hodgkin lymphoma. In DNA form, the CDR3 reads TGTGCCAGCCAGCGTCAGATCCAAGAGACCCAGTACTTC. Residues: CASQRQIQETQYF.